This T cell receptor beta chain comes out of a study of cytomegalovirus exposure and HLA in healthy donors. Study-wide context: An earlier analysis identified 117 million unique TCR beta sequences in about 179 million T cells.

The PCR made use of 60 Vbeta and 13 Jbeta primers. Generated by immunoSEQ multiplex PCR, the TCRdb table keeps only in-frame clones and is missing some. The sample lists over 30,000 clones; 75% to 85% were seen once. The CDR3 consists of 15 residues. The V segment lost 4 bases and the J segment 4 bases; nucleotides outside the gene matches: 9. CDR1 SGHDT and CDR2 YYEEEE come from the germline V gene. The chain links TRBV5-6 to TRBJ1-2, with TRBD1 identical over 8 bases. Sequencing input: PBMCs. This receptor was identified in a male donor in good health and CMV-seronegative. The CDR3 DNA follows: TGTGCCAGCAGCGTGACAGGGGAAACGCTCTATGGCTACACCTTC. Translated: CASSVTGETLYGYTF.